This paragraph covers one T cell receptor (beta chain) sequence. Its antigen is unidentified. The sample carries other DNA sequences with the same CDR3. This specimen comes from a study of shared clonotypes between healthy human individuals. Study results and limitations: Larger estimated richness was generally seen in naive subsets than in memory subsets.

The V end lost 6 bases, the J end lost 4 bases, and 6 bases lay between the germline ends. The CDR3 has 11 amino acids. CDR1 is SNHLY and CDR2 is FYNNEI in the germline V gene. Using immunoSEQ multiplex PCR, the repertoire was profiled, and TCRdb retains in-frame clones only, with some absent. The sample includes 950,000 to 1,100,000 clones, roughly 70% of them seen just once. Sequenced material: memory CD4+ T cells sorted from blood. Sample subset: CD45RA-negative fraction. This TCR was recovered from a man aged 18 to 35 in good health. This chain connects TRBV2 to TRBJ2-5; D is undetermined. This CDR3 reads CASRRRETQYF. The CDR3 nucleotides are TGTGCCAGCAGGAGGAGAGAGACCCAGTACTTC.